The 32 T cell receptor beta chains below all came from one sample that was sequenced in a study of shared T cell receptors in the human thymus (dated by TCRdb to the early 2020s). Library construction relied on the immunoSEQ multiplex PCR assay. TCRdb holds this immuneACCESS table with in-frame rearrangements only. Some clones are missing; in checked studies, unresolved V genes explain under half, and the rest has no known cause. The sample has hundreds of thousands of clones on record, 80% to 90% of them singletons. The leading ten clones occupy approximately 0.0097% of the sample. The sample also formed part of further work on human thymus T cells.

Sample: thymocytes. All receptors derive from a boy under two years old with a congenital heart defect. Donor details come from another sample of the same person, matched by shared clones.

This chain links TRBV5-5 with TRBJ2-1, with TRBD2 matching 10 bases. The length of the CDR3 is 16 residues. In germline, CDR1 is SGHKS, CDR2 YYEKEE (reference sequence). The V segment lost 2 bases and the J segment 8 bases; nucleotides outside the gene matches: 10. The CDR3 is CASSFLAGDLGDEQFF. Here the CDR3 DNA reads TGTGCCAGCAGCTTTCTAGCGGGAGATTTGGGGGATGAGCAGTTCTTC.

This clone has just a few counts. This chain connects TRBV4-3 to TRBJ1-3, with 8 bases that match TRBD1. Germline values: CDR1 LGHNA, CDR2 YSLEER. This CDR3 has 19 residues. Trimming at V came to 4 bases and at J to 1 base, leaving 15 bases not matched to a gene. In DNA, the CDR3 is TGCGCCAGCAGCCGGGGAGGGACAGGAGCTGGAGTGTCTGGAAACACCATATATTTT. Protein: CASSRGGTGAGVSGNTIYF.

V and J are TRBV28 and TRBJ2-7, with D possibly being TRBD1 (5 bases). There are 13 residues in the CDR3. CDR1 is MDHEN, CDR2 SYDVKM, per germline. Trimming shortened V by 2 bases and J by 1 base, and 6 bases separated the two germline ends. CDR3 nucleotides: TGTGCCAGCAGTTTAAACAGGTCCTACGAGCAGTACTTC. This codes for CASSLNRSYEQYF.

With respect to this clone: An end of the junction differs from the germline gene, which may be a read error. Other nucleotide sequences from this sample produce the same CDR3. The chain carries TRBV6-1 and TRBJ1-6, with D possibly matching TRBD1 (5 bases). CDR3 size: 17 residues. Germline assignment: CDR1 MNHNS and CDR2 SASEGT. The CDR3 coding sequence is TGTGCCAGCAGTGATCCAGGGCGGCGTCGGACTAATTCCCCCCTCCACTTT. As protein: CASSDPGRRRTNSPLHF.

This sequence joins TRBV5-1 and TRBJ2-1; 7 nucleotides align to TRBD1. Per the germline V gene, CDR1 is SGHRS and CDR2 is YFSETQ. The CDR3 totals 14 residues. After removal of 2 bases from V and 5 bases from J, the junction contained 4 bases not matched to a gene. CDR3 in amino acids: CASSFTGQDNEQFF. CDR3 DNA: TGCGCCAGCAGCTTTACTGGACAGGACAATGAGCAGTTCTTC.

The CDR3 is CASSQDLGAEAEKLFF. For the CDR3, the DNA is TGCGCCAGCAGCCAAGACTTAGGAGCCGAAGCAGAAAAACTGTTTTTT. This chain links TRBV4-3 with TRBJ1-4, with D unresolved. Germline CDR1 reads LGHNA; CDR2 reads YSLEER. Trimming shortened V by 0 bases and J by 8 bases, and 16 bases separated the two germline ends. CDR3 length: 16 amino acids.

This clone showed up just once. V gene TRBV9 combines with J gene TRBJ2-5; 7 bases fit TRBD2. Germline V lookup: CDR1 SGDLS, CDR2 YYNGEE. J gave up 2 bases and V 0 bases, and 10 bases lay outside the gene matches. The CDR3 runs 17 residues. DNA for the CDR3: TGTGCCAGCAGCGTAGGGGAGGGGACTTCACAACAAGAGACCCAGTACTTC. This encodes CASSVGEGTSQQETQYF.

With regard to this clone: Other DNA variants within this sample encode the same CDR3. This chain uses TRBV5-1 with TRBJ2-1, with 11 bases lining up with TRBD2. The trim removed 3 bases at V and 10 bases at J, leaving 12 bases unmatched. The CDR3 covers 16 residues. Germline V CDR1 and CDR2: SGHRS, YFSETQ. Here the CDR3 reads CASSWDGTSGANEQFF. The DNA for the CDR3 is TGCGCCAGCAGCTGGGACGGGACTAGCGGAGCAAACGAGCAGTTCTTC. The variable domain in full, with the rest retrieved from reference TRBV5-1 and TRBJ2-1, is KAGVTQTPRYLIKTRGQQVTLSCSPISGHRSVSWYQQTPGQGLQFLFEYFSETQRNKGNFPGRFSGRQFSNSRSEMNVSTLELGDSALYLCASSWDGTSGANEQFFGPGTRLTVL.

This clone occurred once. The chain employs TRBV15 and TRBJ2-7, with D uncertain. Germline lookup yields CDR1 LNHNV and CDR2 YYDKDF (reference sequence). V lost 1 base to trimming and J lost 5 bases, with 12 bases between them. The CDR3 is 14 residues long. The CDR3 bases are TGTGCCACCAGCAGAGCTAGACCCCGGGACGAGCAGTACTTC. Protein product: CATSRARPRDEQYF.

This clone occurred a few times. Here the CDR3 DNA reads TGTGCCAGCTCACCACCTCAGGGGGCTGATGGCTACACCTTC. Translated: CASSPPQGADGYTF. The V call is TRBV18, the J call TRBJ1-2; 8 nucleotides agree with TRBD1. The CDR3 loop spans 14 amino acids. The germline V gene encodes CDR1 KGHSH and CDR2 LQKENI. The V gene end was trimmed by 0 bases and the J gene end by 6 bases; junction bases not matched to a gene: 3.

V usage is TRBV4-1 and J usage is TRBJ1-2; 12 bases align to TRBD1. CDR3 length: 13 amino acids. Losses at the gene ends were 4 bases for V and 7 bases for J; bases not matched to a gene: 1. CDR1 is MGHRA, CDR2 YSYEKL, per germline. The CDR3 DNA is TGCGCCAGCAGCCCGGGACAGGGGGCTGGCTACACCTTC. Protein sequence: CASSPGQGAGYTF.

This clone was seen only a few times. The chain links TRBV28 to TRBJ1-1, with TRBD1 as a possible D gene (6 bases). The CDR3 sequence is 16 residues long. Germline CDR1 MDHEN, CDR2 SYDVKM. The ends were cut back, 4 bases at V and 0 bases at J, with 15 bases in the middle. In DNA form, the CDR3 reads TGTGCCAGCAGTTCACACTCAAGGACAGTGAACACTGAAGCTTTCTTT. This gives the protein CASSSHSRTVNTEAFF.

Comments on this clone: This sample also contains other DNA sequences that code for the same CDR3. The rearrangement uses TRBV4-3 and TRBJ1-4, with 10 bases lining up with TRBD1. V dropped 0 bases and J dropped 5; count of bases not matched to a gene: 3. Germline CDR1 is LGHNA and CDR2 is YSLEER. The CDR3 is 16 amino acids. This CDR3 is CASSQDPGQGNEKLFF. For the CDR3, the DNA is TGCGCCAGCAGCCAAGATCCGGGACAGGGGAATGAAAAACTGTTTTTT.

As for this clone: This specimen includes other DNA sequences encoding the same CDR3. The chain's CDR3 is CSAPRVNEQFF. DNA for the CDR3: TGCAGTGCTCCTCGGGTGAATGAGCAGTTCTTC. The chain links TRBV20-1 to TRBJ2-1; D gene ambiguous. The germline V and J ends were trimmed by 5 bases and 7 bases, with 9 bases remaining between them. Per germline, CDR1 DFQATT and CDR2 SNEGSKA (reference sequence). CDR3 length equals 11 residues.

The chain uses TRBV4-2 and TRBJ2-7; D might be TRBD2 (5 bases). The germline gives CDR1 LGHNA, CDR2 YNFKEQ. This CDR3 is 15 amino acids long. V was trimmed by 4 bases and J by 4 bases, leaving 17 bases between them. This chain's CDR3 is CASSRNASPDYEQYF. CDR3 nucleotide sequence: TGTGCCAGCAGCCGGAACGCTAGCCCGGATTACGAGCAGTACTTC.

The CDR3 loop is CASSTDRGYTEAFF. In DNA form, the CDR3 reads TGTGCCAGCAGCACCGACAGGGGTTACACTGAAGCTTTCTTT. V and J are TRBV5-5 and TRBJ1-1, with TRBD1 matching over 8 bases. The germline V gene has CDR1 SGHKS and CDR2 YYEKEE (reference sequence). V shed 4 bases and J 3 bases; nucleotides not matched to a gene: 5. CDR3 size: 14 residues.

This clone was recorded once. The chain carries TRBV19 and TRBJ1-2, with 7 bases fitting TRBD1. V shed 5 bases and J 4 bases; nucleotides not matched to a gene: 7. The CDR3 consists of 14 residues. In germline, CDR1 is LNHDA, CDR2 SQIVND (reference sequence). The CDR3: CASSVTGSRYGYTF. Here the CDR3 DNA reads TGTGCCAGTAGTGTGACAGGGTCCCGCTATGGCTACACCTTC.

As to this clone: The sample holds other DNA sequences that translate to the same CDR3. V gene TRBV30 combines with J gene TRBJ1-2; D is uncertain. The germline V gene encodes CDR1 GTSNPN and CDR2 SVGIG (reference sequence). With 5 bases removed from V and 5 bases from J, the gap between germline ends came to 15 bases. The CDR3 has 13 residues. CDR3 region: CAWGRGRPYGYTF. As DNA, the CDR3 is TGTGCCTGGGGCCGAGGGCGACCTTATGGCTACACCTTC.

The J gene is TRBJ1-2, the V gene TRBV6-5; a possible D gene is TRBD1 (6 bases). Germline V gene data show CDR1 as MNHEY and CDR2 as SVGAGI. The length of the CDR3 is 13 residues. Trimming shortened V by 5 bases and J by 4 bases, and 11 bases separated the two germline ends. This CDR3 is CASSGQTSYGYTF. CDR3 in DNA: TGTGCCAGCAGTGGACAGACGAGCTATGGCTACACCTTC.

This sequence joins TRBV5-6 and TRBJ1-5, with D unclear. There are 14 residues in the CDR3. Looked up from germline, CDR1 is SGHDT and CDR2 is YYEEEE. Deletions cut 1 base from V and 4 bases from J, with 9 bases between. CDR3 protein: CASSLRTKNQPQHF. The CDR3 region has the DNA TGTGCCAGCAGCTTGAGAACAAAAAATCAGCCCCAGCATTTT.

The chain employs TRBV29-1 and TRBJ2-7, with 8 nucleotides matching TRBD1. In germline, CDR1 is SQVTM, CDR2 ANQGSEA. V trimming: 5 bases; J trimming: 5 bases; junction bases outside the gene matches: 5. The length of the CDR3 is 12 residues. CDR3 sequence: CSVSGQADEQYF. The CDR3 DNA reads as TGCAGCGTTTCGGGACAGGCGGACGAGCAGTACTTC.

The V and J genes are TRBV6-5 and TRBJ2-7, with 9 bases that match TRBD1. Looked up from germline, CDR1 is MNHEY and CDR2 is SVGAGI. V lost 6 bases, J lost 3 bases, and 9 bases stayed unmatched. The CDR3 length is 15 residues. Here the CDR3 reads CASRLTGGVGYEQYF. The DNA of the CDR3 is TGTGCCAGCAGACTTACAGGGGGCGTGGGCTACGAGCAGTACTTC.

The rearrangement joins TRBV9 to TRBJ1-2; D unresolved. CDR1 is SGDLS, CDR2 YYNGEE, per germline. Deletions cut 4 bases from V and 5 bases from J, with 21 bases between. This CDR3 has 16 amino acids. In nucleotides, the CDR3 is TGTGCCAGCAGCCCCCAGTTTCCGGGGAGGGAATATGGCTACACCTTC. Translated, it gives CASSPQFPGREYGYTF.

The chain carries TRBV11-3 and TRBJ2-1; unclear D gene. V lost 5 bases and J lost 0, with 17 bases in between. The CDR3 runs to 17 residues. Germline V CDR1 and CDR2: SGHNT, YENEEA. In DNA form, the CDR3 reads TGTGCCAGCAGCCCTGTCGGTGGTTCGAGCTCCTACAATGAGCAGTTCTTC. Its translation is CASSPVGGSSSYNEQFF.

This clone was detected only once. This chain connects TRBV7-7 to TRBJ2-7, with D possibly being TRBD1 (6 bases). V lost 4 bases and J lost 13, with 23 bases in between. Germline CDR1 and CDR2: SSHAT and FNYEAQ (reference sequence). The CDR3 length is 14 residues. The CDR3 spells CASSSRGLRPFSYF. The CDR3 DNA reads as TGTGCCAGCAGCTCTAGGGGGTTAAGGCCTTTTTCCTACTTC.

The CDR3, as DNA: TGTGCCAGCAGTTTGGTGTTTACTAGCGGTATGGCTGAGCAGTTCTTC. This encodes CASSLVFTSGMAEQFF. The chain recombines TRBV27 with TRBJ2-1; 8 bases are shared with TRBD2. From germline, CDR1 is MNHEY and CDR2 SMNVEV (reference sequence). This CDR3 region has 16 residues. J gave up 9 bases and V 3 bases, and 13 bases lay outside the gene matches.

The chain has TRBV27 and TRBJ2-5; D gene ambiguous. CDR1 MNHEY and CDR2 SMNVEV come from the germline V gene (reference sequence). The CDR3 consists of 11 residues. The V end was cut by 7 bases, the J end by 3 bases, with 6 bases between. The CDR3 DNA follows: TGTGCCAGCATCGAGGAAGAGACCCAGTACTTC. It codes for CASIEEETQYF.

The chain's CDR3 is CASSYTADRTSNEKLFF. CDR3 coding DNA: TGTGCCAGCAGCTACACAGCCGACAGGACTAGTAATGAAAAACTGTTTTTT. The chain carries TRBV7-9 and TRBJ1-4; TRBD1 might be the D (6 bases). This CDR3 is built from 17 residues. The germline gives CDR1 SEHNR, CDR2 FQNEAQ (reference sequence). V lost 4 bases to trimming and J lost 4 bases, with 19 bases between them.

The gene calls are TRBV28 and TRBJ2-1; tentative D call: TRBD1 (6 bases). The germline CDR1 and CDR2 sequences are MDHEN and SYDVKM. The length of the CDR3 is 14 residues. Trimming removed 4 bases at V and 9 bases at J, with 16 bases between. This chain's CDR3 is CASSSGTYMGEQFF. CDR3 bases: TGTGCCAGCAGTTCCGGGACATATATGGGTGAGCAGTTCTTC. The variable domain in full, completed from reference TRBV28 and TRBJ2-1, reads DVKVTQSSRYLVKRTGEKVFLECVQDMDHENMFWYRQDPGLGLRLIYFSYDVKMKEKGDIPEGYSVSREKKERFSLILESASTNQTSMYLCASSSGTYMGEQFFGPGTRLTVL.

V is TRBV6-5 and J is TRBJ1-2; tentatively, D is TRBD1 (6 bases). The CDR3 spans 14 residues. V dropped 2 bases and J dropped 4 bases, with 11 bases sitting between them. From germline, CDR1 is MNHEY and CDR2 SVGAGI. The DNA for the CDR3 is TGTGCCAGCAGTTACACGGACAGCTTCTATGGCTACACCTTC. Amino acid sequence: CASSYTDSFYGYTF.

This rearrangement joins TRBV4-1 to TRBJ1-2; 10 bases align to TRBD1. CDR3 length: 16 residues. Germline V CDR1 and CDR2: MGHRA, YSYEKL. After removal of 4 bases from V and 6 bases from J, the junction contained 11 bases not matched to a gene. In nucleotides, the CDR3 is TGCGCCAGCAGCCGAGGGACAGGGGTTGCAATGGATGGCTACACCTTC. The encoded protein is CASSRGTGVAMDGYTF.

The rearrangement uses TRBV14 and TRBJ2-1; 10 bases are shared with TRBD2. J was trimmed by 0 bases and V by 1 base; bases with no gene match: 12. CDR3 length: 20 residues. The germline V gene has CDR1 SGHDN and CDR2 FVKESK. The CDR3 protein is CASSQASQREGGGSYNEQFF. CDR3 coding DNA: TGTGCCAGCAGCCAAGCTTCTCAGCGGGAGGGGGGGGGCTCCTACAATGAGCAGTTCTTC.